These 27 T cell receptor beta chains were sequenced from one sample in a study of blood T cells in healthy people across ages. Using a J-beta primer mix together with a sample-barcoded 5' primer, a second PCR was run for roughly 6 to 12 cycles. TCRdb re-derived calls from the 5' RACE reads in MiXCR, one entry per CDR3 protein. The table shows hundreds of thousands of distinct CDR3 sequences, with 40% to 45% occurring only once. Sample: blood. The receptors were gathered from a man aged 80 or over in good health.

This clonotype appeared many times. The CDR3 here is CSVWEQSETQYF. DNA for the CDR3: TGCAGCGTTTGGGAGCAGTCGGAGACCCAGTACTTC. The rearrangement links TRBV29-1 to TRBJ2-5, with a weak D call TRBD2 (5 bases). The germline CDR1 and CDR2 sequences are SQVTM and ANQGSEA. The length of the CDR3 is 12 residues. Trimming shortened V by 5 bases and J by 5 bases, and 12 bases separated the two germline ends.

This clonotype was counted between two and nine times. The rearrangement joins TRBV14 to TRBJ2-3; D uncertain. Trimming cost V 0 bases and J 3 bases, with 7 bases left between them. The germline V gene encodes CDR1 SGHDN and CDR2 FVKESK. The CDR3 is made up of 14 amino acids. Here the CDR3 reads CASSQDRITDTQYF. The CDR3, as DNA: TGTGCCAGCAGCCAAGATCGGATTACAGATACGCAGTATTTT.

The CDR3 DNA sequence: TGTGCCAGCAGTTTAGTGGGAGGGGGAGCTTTCTTT. Translation: CASSLVGGGAFF. The chain carries TRBV12-3 or TRBV12-4 and TRBJ1-1, with TRBD1 as a possible D gene (6 bases). V lost 1 base and J 10 bases, leaving 10 bases between the germline ends. The CDR3 is made up of 12 amino acids.

CDR3 coding DNA: TGTGCCAGCAGCTTAAGGCCTAGCGGGGGGGACACAGATACGCAGTATTTT. Amino acids: CASSLRPSGGDTDTQYF. The chain uses TRBV7-8 and TRBJ2-3, with 12 bases identical to TRBD2. J gave up 2 bases and V 2 bases, and 5 bases lay outside the gene matches. The CDR3 has 17 amino acids. Germline CDR1 and CDR2: SGHVS and FQNEAQ.

V and J are TRBV9 and TRBJ1-1; maybe TRBD1 (5 bases). The V and J ends lost 4 bases and 5 bases respectively, with 15 bases between them. The CDR3 runs to 14 residues. CDR1 SGDLS and CDR2 YYNGEE come from the germline V gene. This CDR3 reads CASSSGTEGTEAFF. The CDR3 DNA reads TGTGCCAGCAGCTCTGGGACCGAGGGGACTGAAGCTTTCTTT. Combining the CDR3 with reference TRBV9 and TRBJ1-1 gives the whole variable domain DSGVTQTPKHLITATGQRVTLRCSPRSGDLSVYWYQQSLDQGLQFLIQYYNGEERAKGNILERFSAQQFPDLHSELNLSSLELGDSALYFCASSSGTEGTEAFFGQGTRLTVV.

On this clonotype itself: A much more abundant neighbour one base away suggests this may be a read error. This CDR3 is CGVEQGPDTQYF. CDR3 in DNA: TGCGGCGTTGAACAAGGCCCAGATACGCAGTATTTT. This chain uses TRBV29-1 with TRBJ2-3; D is undetermined. The CDR3 is 12 residues long. Germline V gives CDR1 SQVTM, CDR2 ANQGSEA.

This clonotype was detected ten times or more. The chain joins TRBV20-1 to TRBJ2-1; 14 positions match TRBD2. After removal of 3 bases from V and 9 bases from J, the junction contained 7 bases not matched to a gene. Germline V gene sequence: CDR1 DFQATT, CDR2 SNEGSKA (reference sequence). The CDR3 has 15 residues. CDR3 region: CSARPRLAGGAEQFF. DNA for the CDR3: TGCAGTGCTAGGCCCCGACTAGCGGGAGGGGCTGAGCAGTTCTTC.

This chain links TRBV12-3 or TRBV12-4 with TRBJ1-4; D perhaps matches TRBD1 (6 bases). V lost 5 bases, J lost 6 bases, and 13 bases lay in between. The CDR3 is 14 residues long. The CDR3 bases are TGTGCCAGCAGTGGAGGGGGTTTAGATGAAAAACTGTTTTTT. It yields the protein CASSGGGLDEKLFF.

Turning to this clonotype: A read error may explain this, as a much larger clone is one base away. The chain employs TRBV20-1 and TRBJ2-2; 12 positions agree with TRBD2. The CDR3 has 16 amino acids. Germline V gene data show CDR1 as DFQATT and CDR2 as SNEGSKA (reference sequence). V lost 0 bases to trimming and J lost 4 bases; unmatched junction nucleotides: 3. The CDR3 coding sequence is TGCAGTGCTAGAGATCGACTAGCGGGAGCCACCGGGGAGCTGTTTTTT. Translated, it gives CSARDRLAGATGELFF.

The chain is built from TRBV13 and TRBJ2-2; D may be TRBD2 (5 bases). This CDR3 is built from 14 residues. V lost 5 bases, J lost 0 bases, and 7 bases lay in between. Germline assignment: CDR1 PRHDT and CDR2 FYEKMQ (reference sequence). In nucleotides, the CDR3 is TGTGCCAGCAGCGCCGGGACGAACACCGGGGAGCTGTTTTTT. This translates into CASSAGTNTGELFF.

The genes are TRBV4-3 and TRBJ2-5; 7 bases agree with TRBD2. The last part of the DNA fits TRBJ2-7 better; the J call may be wrong. Germline values: CDR1 LGHNA, CDR2 YSLEER. The CDR3 length is 15 residues. The CDR3 spells CASSQVAGLGSEQYF. For the CDR3, the DNA is TGCGCCAGCAGCCAAGTAGCCGGACTAGGGTCCGAGCAGTACTTC.

The chain carries TRBV20-1 and TRBJ2-7, with 8 bases matching TRBD1. With 6 bases clipped from V and 3 bases from J, the junction kept 7 bases outside the gene matches. This CDR3 has 13 residues. Germline CDR1 is DFQATT and CDR2 is SNEGSKA (reference sequence). The CDR3 nucleotides are TGCAGTGCGATCGGACAGGGCGGCTACGAGCAGTACTTC. Encoded protein: CSAIGQGGYEQYF.

Of note for this clonotype: At one boundary the junction diverges from the germline segment, which might be a read error. The chain combines TRBV24-1 with TRBJ2-6, with unresolved D. The germline V gene has CDR1 KGHDR and CDR2 SFDVKD. The CDR3 runs 17 residues. The CDR3 DNA reads as TGTGTCACCAGTGAGTCTGGGTCCAGCTCTGGGGCCAACGTCCTGACTTTC. Amino acid sequence: CVTSESGSSSGANVLTF.

The rearrangement links TRBV9 to TRBJ2-2; no definite D call. The CDR3 has 14 residues. Per the germline V gene, CDR1 is SGDLS and CDR2 is YYNGEE. The V end was cut by 4 bases, the J end by 0 bases, with 7 bases between. CDR3 protein: CASSLNSNTGELFF. CDR3 nucleotide sequence: TGTGCCAGCAGCTTGAATTCGAACACCGGGGAGCTGTTTTTT.

This clonotype occurred many times. The V call is TRBV29-1, the J call TRBJ1-2; D might be TRBD1 (6 bases). This CDR3 spans 12 amino acids. V dropped 3 bases and J dropped 12 bases, with 17 bases sitting between them. Germline V gene sequence: CDR1 SQVTM, CDR2 ANQGSEA. CDR3 in amino acids: CSVDQGSGGNTF. CDR3 in DNA: TGCAGCGTTGATCAGGGGTCCGGAGGTAACACCTTC. The full variable domain, its missing parts supplied by reference TRBV29-1 and TRBJ1-2, is SAVISQKPSRDICQRGTSLTIQCQVDSQVTMMFWYRQQPGQSLTLIATANQGSEATYESGFVIDKFPISRPNLTFSTLTVSNMSPEDSSIYLCSVDQGSGGNTFGSGTRLTVV.

This chain joins TRBV7-6 and TRBJ2-7, with no clear D. The J call is doubtful: the DNA matches TRBJ2-5 better. Germline V CDR1 and CDR2: SGHVS, FNYEAQ. The CDR3 consists of 15 residues. The CDR3 sequence is CASSLAPRAEETQYF. The CDR3 region has the DNA TGTGCCAGCAGCTTAGCCCCAAGGGCCGAAGAGACCCAGTACTTC.

The table lists this clonotype with many counts. J is TRBJ1-2 and V is TRBV29-1; D may be TRBD1 (6 bases). Per germline, CDR1 SQVTM and CDR2 ANQGSEA. The CDR3 totals 12 residues. Deletions cut 3 bases from V and 4 bases from J, with 9 bases between. CDR3 in amino acids: CSVDDRRYGYTF. For the CDR3, the DNA is TGCAGCGTTGACGACAGGCGCTATGGCTACACCTTC.

The chain carries TRBV20-1 and TRBJ2-1; 7 nucleotides align to TRBD2. V dropped 5 bases and J dropped 4; count of bases not matched to a gene: 5. The CDR3 contains 13 residues. The germline CDR1 and CDR2 sequences are DFQATT and SNEGSKA (reference sequence). The CDR3 nucleotides read TGCAGTGCTGAGGGAGGGACTTACAATGAGCAGTTCTTC. Protein product: CSAEGGTYNEQFF.

The chain is built from TRBV24-1 and TRBJ2-2; 7 bases match TRBD1. The length of the CDR3 is 17 residues. CDR1 and CDR2 (germline): KGHDR, SFDVKD. Trimming removed 3 bases from V and 7 bases from J; junction bases left unmatched: 13. The CDR3 DNA reads as TGTGCCACCAGTGATCACCAGGGACAGTCCCTTGGCGGGGAGCTGTTTTTT. Translating it yields CATSDHQGQSLGGELFF.

This clonotype was detected ten times or more. This CDR3 is CASSSLTRNSNYGYTF. CDR3 sequence (DNA): TGTGCCAGCAGTTCCCTAACACGAAATTCTAACTATGGCTACACCTTC. V and J are TRBV6-6 and TRBJ1-2; D uncertain. The CDR3 contains 16 residues. The V end was cut by 4 bases, the J end by 0 bases, with 15 bases between. Germline lookup yields CDR1 MNHNY and CDR2 SVGAGI (reference sequence).

J is TRBJ2-7 and V is TRBV7-8; D tentatively reads TRBD1 or TRBD2 (6 bases each). Deletions cut 4 bases from V and 9 bases from J, with 16 bases between. CDR1 and CDR2 (germline): SGHVS, FQNEAQ. The CDR3 is 13 residues long. The CDR3 DNA reads as TGTGCCAGCAGCTCCCCTCCTAAGGGGGGGCAGTACTTC. Its protein is CASSSPPKGGQYF.

J is TRBJ2-3 and V is TRBV18; TRBD2 aligns across 10 bases. The CDR3 consists of 16 residues. Germline loops: CDR1 KGHSH, CDR2 LQKENI. Trimming removed 3 bases from V and 2 bases from J; junction bases left unmatched: 5. The CDR3 region has the DNA TGTGCCAGCTCACCCCTAGCGGGGGTTTCCACAGATACGCAGTATTTT. Amino acids: CASSPLAGVSTDTQYF.

This clonotype was counted only a few times. This chain joins TRBV7-9 and TRBJ1-5, with a tentative D call TRBD1 (5 bases). This CDR3 spans 14 amino acids. Germline CDR1 SEHNR, CDR2 FQNEAQ (reference sequence). The V end was cut by 4 bases, the J end by 2 bases, with 9 bases between. Here the CDR3 reads CASSYGHGNQPQHF. DNA of the CDR3: TGTGCCAGCAGCTACGGACACGGCAATCAGCCCCAGCATTTT.

This CDR3 is CATSDLRRALPNEQFF. DNA for the CDR3: TGTGCCACCAGTGATTTGCGTCGGGCCTTACCCAATGAGCAGTTCTTC. J is TRBJ2-1 and V is TRBV24-1; D not certain. The germline V and J ends were trimmed by 0 bases and 6 bases, with 14 bases remaining between them. Germline V CDR1 and CDR2: KGHDR, SFDVKD. CDR3 length: 16 amino acids.

In its sample, this clonotype was seen a few times. The chain carries TRBV20-1 and TRBJ2-1; D may be TRBD2 (5 bases). Trimming stripped 2 bases from V and 9 bases from J, with 11 bases between. This CDR3 region has 12 residues. CDR1 and CDR2 from the germline V gene are DFQATT and SNEGSKA (reference sequence). The CDR3 reads CSARRAGSEQFF. DNA of the CDR3: TGCAGTGCTAGACGGGCGGGCAGTGAGCAGTTCTTC.

This sequence joins TRBV6-5 and TRBJ2-1; D is perhaps TRBD2 (7 bases). Germline assignment: CDR1 MNHEY and CDR2 SVGAGI. The V end was cut by 0 bases, the J end by 6 bases, with 24 bases between. CDR3 size: 19 residues. The CDR3 DNA follows: TGTGCCAGCAGTTACTCGACAGGACCCTTAGCGGGTTCGCTCAATGAGCAGTTCTTC. This codes for CASSYSTGPLAGSLNEQFF.

The V gene is TRBV7-2, the J gene TRBJ2-1, with D perhaps being TRBD1 or TRBD2 (5 bases each). V shed 1 base and J shed 9 bases, with 13 bases lying between them. The germline CDR1 and CDR2 sequences are SGHTA and FQGNSA. The CDR3 has 14 amino acids. Written as DNA, the CDR3 is TGTGCCAGCAGCTTAGTTCCTAGCCAGGGTGAGCAGTTCTTC. Residues: CASSLVPSQGEQFF.